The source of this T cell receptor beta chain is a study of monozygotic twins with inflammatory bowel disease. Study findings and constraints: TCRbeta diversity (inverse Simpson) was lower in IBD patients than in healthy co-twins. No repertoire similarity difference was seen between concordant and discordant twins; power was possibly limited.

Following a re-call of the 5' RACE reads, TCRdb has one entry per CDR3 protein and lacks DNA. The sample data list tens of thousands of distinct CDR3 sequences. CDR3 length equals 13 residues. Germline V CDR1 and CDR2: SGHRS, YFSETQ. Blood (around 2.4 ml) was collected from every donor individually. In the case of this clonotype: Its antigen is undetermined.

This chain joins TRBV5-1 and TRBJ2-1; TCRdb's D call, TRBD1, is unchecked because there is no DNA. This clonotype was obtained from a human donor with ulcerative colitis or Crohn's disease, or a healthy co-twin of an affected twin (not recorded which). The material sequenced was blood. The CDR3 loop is CASSLETDREQFF. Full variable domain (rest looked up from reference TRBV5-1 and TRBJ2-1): KAGVTQTPRYLIKTRGQQVTLSCSPISGHRSVSWYQQTPGQGLQFLFEYFSETQRNKGNFPGRFSGRQFSNSRSEMNVSTLELGDSALYLCASSLETDREQFFGPGTRLTVL.